A selection of T cell receptor beta chains follows, all from one sample in a study of spatial heterogeneity in lung cancer. TCRdb passed the 5' RACE reads through MiXCR, listing each CDR3 protein once. The data contain some 46,000 distinct CDR3 sequences, about 12% of them seen just once; the ten biggest clones take up over 30%. Material: PBMCs, obtained at follow-up. The source of these receptors is a male donor with early-stage non-small cell lung cancer. Both conserved end residues are part of each CDR3. The D gene is left open where the match is weak. Only some rows state a clone size, as once, few, many or a class for expanded clones.

v_call: TRBV11-3; d_call: TRBD2; j_call: TRBJ2-1; clone_size: many; cdr3_nt: TGTGCCAGCAGCCTTAGCGGGGGGTCGCCAAATGAGCAGTTCTTC; cdr3_aa: CASSLSGGSPNEQFF
v_call: TRBV7-9; d_call: NA; j_call: TRBJ1-3; clone_size: many; cdr3_nt: TGTGCCAGCAGATCGGACGGAGGCTCTGGAAACACCATATATTTT; cdr3_aa: CASRSDGGSGNTIYF
v_call: TRBV28; d_call: NA; j_call: TRBJ1-4; clone_size: NA; cdr3_nt: TGTGCCAGCAGTTTAATCTCCAGTGGTGAAAAACTGTTTTTT; cdr3_aa: CASSLISSGEKLFF
v_call: TRBV3-1; d_call: NA; j_call: TRBJ1-6; clone_size: NA; cdr3_nt: TGTGCCAGCAGCCAAGGGGACGCCCGCCTGGGTTCACCCCTCCACTTT; cdr3_aa: CASSQGDARLGSPLHF
v_call: TRBV28; d_call: NA; j_call: TRBJ1-5; clone_size: many; cdr3_nt: TGTGCCAGCAGACAGGGCCGCAAACAGCCCCAGCATTTT; cdr3_aa: CASRQGRKQPQHF
v_call: TRBV9; d_call: NA; j_call: TRBJ2-4; clone_size: many; cdr3_nt: TGTGCCAGCAGCGTAGGGGCTCCGACAGAGAAAAACATTCAGTACTTC; cdr3_aa: CASSVGAPTEKNIQYF
v_call: TRBV19; d_call: TRBD1; j_call: TRBJ2-5; clone_size: many; cdr3_nt: TGTGCCAGTAGTAACGACAGGGAGAAGACCCAGTACTTC; cdr3_aa: CASSNDREKTQYF
v_call: TRBV29-1; d_call: NA; j_call: TRBJ1-2; clone_size: NA; cdr3_nt: TGCAGCGTTGGCTCAGACTATGGCTACACCTTC; cdr3_aa: CSVGSDYGYTF
v_call: TRBV12-3/TRBV12-4; d_call: NA; j_call: TRBJ2-7; clone_size: many; cdr3_nt: TGTGCCAGCAGTTTAGCGCCTGAGTTAGCCTACGAGCAGTACTTC; cdr3_aa: CASSLAPELAYEQYF
v_call: TRBV10-3; d_call: NA; j_call: TRBJ1-5; clone_size: few; cdr3_nt: TGTGCCATCAGTGAGTCTGGGCAGGGCGGTCAGCCCCAGCATTTT; cdr3_aa: CAISESGQGGQPQHF
v_call: TRBV9; d_call: NA; j_call: TRBJ2-5; clone_size: NA; cdr3_nt: TGTGCCAGCAACCCCGGGGACAATATAGGGACCCAGTACTTC; cdr3_aa: CASNPGDNIGTQYF
v_call: TRBV12-3/TRBV12-4; d_call: NA; j_call: TRBJ2-2; clone_size: many; cdr3_nt: TGTGCCAGCGACAGGAACACCGGGGAGCTGTTTTTT; cdr3_aa: CASDRNTGELFF
v_call: TRBV7-2; d_call: NA; j_call: TRBJ2-7; clone_size: many; cdr3_nt: TGTGCCAGCAGCGTGGGGTACGAGCAGTACTTC; cdr3_aa: CASSVGYEQYF
v_call: TRBV7-9; d_call: TRBD1; j_call: TRBJ2-5; clone_size: many; cdr3_nt: TGTGCCAGCAGTTCACCAGGGGGCCAAGAGACCCAGTACTTC; cdr3_aa: CASSSPGGQETQYF
v_call: TRBV18; d_call: NA; j_call: TRBJ1-5; clone_size: NA; cdr3_nt: TGTGCCAGCTCACCCTCGGGCAGGGTGCAGCCCCAGCATTTT; cdr3_aa: CASSPSGRVQPQHF
v_call: TRBV3-1; d_call: NA; j_call: TRBJ1-5; clone_size: few; cdr3_nt: TGTGCCAGCAGCCAAGGTCGAGATCAGCCCCAGCATTTT; cdr3_aa: CASSQGRDQPQHF
v_call: TRBV6-1; d_call: NA; j_call: TRBJ1-6; clone_size: many; cdr3_nt: TGTGCCTATGGGTGGGACGGCGGCAATTCACCCCTCCACTTT; cdr3_aa: CAYGWDGGNSPLHF
v_call: TRBV12-3/TRBV12-4; d_call: TRBD1; j_call: TRBJ1-2; clone_size: few; cdr3_nt: TGTGCCAGCAGTTTAGGGACAGGGACTACCTATGGCTACACCTTC; cdr3_aa: CASSLGTGTTYGYTF
v_call: TRBV6-2/TRBV6-3; d_call: NA; j_call: TRBJ2-6; clone_size: NA; cdr3_nt: TGTGCCAGCAGTTACCCCGGACAGCTTAGCTCTGGGGCCAACGTCCTGACTTTC; cdr3_aa: CASSYPGQLSSGANVLTF
v_call: TRBV7-2; d_call: NA; j_call: TRBJ2-7; clone_size: many; cdr3_nt: TGTGCCAGCAGCTTAGACAGGGCGTCATACGAGCAGTACTTC; cdr3_aa: CASSLDRASYEQYF
v_call: TRBV6-2/TRBV6-3; d_call: NA; j_call: TRBJ2-7; clone_size: many; cdr3_nt: TGTGCCAGCAGTTACTTAGCGGTAGGGTCCTACGAGCAGTACTTC; cdr3_aa: CASSYLAVGSYEQYF
v_call: TRBV29-1; d_call: TRBD1; j_call: TRBJ2-2; clone_size: few; cdr3_nt: TGCAGCGCCCAGGGACAGGGAAACACCGGGGAGCTGTTTTTT; cdr3_aa: CSAQGQGNTGELFF
v_call: TRBV10-3; d_call: TRBD2; j_call: TRBJ2-2; clone_size: few; cdr3_nt: TGTGCCATCAGTGAGTCGGTGGGGACTAGCGGGAACACCGGGGAGCTGTTTTTT; cdr3_aa: CAISESVGTSGNTGELFF
v_call: TRBV7-9; d_call: TRBD1; j_call: TRBJ1-2; clone_size: many; cdr3_nt: TGTGCCAGCAGCACGGGACAGGGGATGATCGGCTACACCTTC; cdr3_aa: CASSTGQGMIGYTF
v_call: TRBV30; d_call: NA; j_call: TRBJ1-1; clone_size: NA; cdr3_nt: TGTGCCTGGAGGGTCAACACTGAAGCTTTCTTT; cdr3_aa: CAWRVNTEAFF
v_call: TRBV18; d_call: NA; j_call: TRBJ1-1; clone_size: many; cdr3_nt: TGTGCCAGCTCACCACCGCAGGGCAGGAACACTGAAGCTTTCTTT; cdr3_aa: CASSPPQGRNTEAFF
v_call: TRBV19; d_call: NA; j_call: TRBJ2-5; clone_size: medium-sized; cdr3_nt: TGTGCCAGTAGTATGACTAGTCGGGAGACCCAGTACTTC; cdr3_aa: CASSMTSRETQYF
v_call: TRBV18; d_call: NA; j_call: TRBJ2-7; clone_size: many; cdr3_nt: TGTGCCAGCTCAGAGGGTCGGGAGCAGTACTTC; cdr3_aa: CASSEGREQYF
v_call: TRBV7-2; d_call: NA; j_call: TRBJ1-2; clone_size: many; cdr3_nt: TGTGCCAGCAGCTTAGATAGAGGACAGCATAATGGCTACACCTTC; cdr3_aa: CASSLDRGQHNGYTF
v_call: TRBV5-1; d_call: NA; j_call: TRBJ1-1; clone_size: many; cdr3_nt: TGCGCCAGCAGCCCGGAAGGGTTGCGCACTGAAGCTTTCTTT; cdr3_aa: CASSPEGLRTEAFF
v_call: TRBV7-2; d_call: NA; j_call: TRBJ2-7; clone_size: NA; cdr3_nt: NA; cdr3_aa: CASPRGWINQPQHFGDYEQYF
v_call: TRBV7-2; d_call: TRBD2; j_call: TRBJ2-1; clone_size: many; cdr3_nt: TGTGCCAGCAGCTTAGTAGCGGGAGCGCGTGAGCAGTTCTTC; cdr3_aa: CASSLVAGAREQFF